The 30 T cell receptor beta chains below come from one sample, sequenced in a study of CXCR3-negative and CXCR3-positive naive CD8 T cells. Notes on the study in general: TRB CDR3s were more hydrophobic in CXCR3-positive than in CXCR3-negative naive cells.

No antigen is known for these receptors. The authors prepared UMI-labeled TRB cDNA libraries by 5' RACE. After re-calling the 5' RACE reads, TCRdb lists one entry per CDR3 protein, DNA absent. The clone table shows more than 75,000 distinct CDR3 sequences, with the ten largest holding about 0.62%. The material sequenced was naive CXCR3+ CD8+ T cells from blood. Subset denoted: CD45RO-CCR7+CD27+CD95- naive CD8+ T cells expressing CXCR3 (TNR3+). These receptors were collected from a human donor in good health. Some clones in this sample may be carry-over from other donors' samples.

This rearrangement joins TRBV6-2 or TRBV6-3 to TRBJ2-1; the D gene TCRdb calls, TRBD2, cannot be checked with no DNA. Germline V CDR1 and CDR2: MNHEY, SVGEGT. This CDR3 is 15 amino acids long. This CDR3 is CASSPRLEGNNEQFF.

This chain uses TRBV10-3 with TRBJ2-3. The V gene's germline CDR1 is ENHRY and CDR2 SYGVKD. The CDR3 sequence is 14 residues long. The CDR3 protein is CAINTETSTDTQYF.

This chain connects TRBV7-6 to TRBJ1-3. The germline CDR1 and CDR2 sequences are SGHVS and FNYEAQ. The CDR3 covers 14 residues. The CDR3 reads CASSDSNSGNTIYF. The full variable domain, completed using reference TRBV7-6 and TRBJ1-3, is GAGVSQSPRYKVTKRGQDVALRCDPISGHVSLYWYRQALGQGPEFLTYFNYEAQQDKSGLPNDRFSAERPEGSISTLTIQRTEQRDSAMYRCASSDSNSGNTIYFGEGSWLTVV.

The V and J genes are TRBV12-5 and TRBJ1-5; the TRBD1 assignment by TCRdb is unverifiable without DNA. The germline V gene encodes CDR1 LGHNT and CDR2 FRNRAP. The length of the CDR3 is 17 residues. The chain's CDR3 is CASGPGWSGRNNQPQHF.

The rearrangement joins TRBV9 to TRBJ1-5; TCRdb proposes TRBD1, but this gene call is untestable without DNA. CDR3 length equals 13 residues. CDR1 is SGDLS and CDR2 is YYNGEE in the germline V gene. CDR3 loop: CASSAGGYQPQHF.

This rearrangement joins TRBV7-9 to TRBJ1-2; without DNA, the TCRdb call of TRBD1 cannot be checked. The CDR3 contains 12 residues. Germline CDR1 is SEHNR and CDR2 is FQNEAQ (reference sequence). CDR3 protein: CASTGINYGYTF.

The gene calls are TRBV29-1 and TRBJ2-7; TCRdb reports TRBD1, a call that lacks DNA to check it against. The germline gives CDR1 SQVTM, CDR2 ANQGSEA. CDR3 size: 13 residues. The CDR3 here is CSVEGDPSYEQYF.

The chain is built from TRBV6-5 and TRBJ2-2; lacking DNA, the TRBD1 call made by TCRdb goes unchecked. Germline loops: CDR1 MNHEY, CDR2 SVGAGI. The CDR3 has 15 residues. This CDR3 reads CASSPGSGLSRELFF.

The chain combines TRBV11-2 with TRBJ2-1; TCRdb designates TRBD2, a call that cannot be tested without DNA. The CDR3 is 14 amino acids. CDR1 is SGHAT, CDR2 FQNNGV, per germline. The CDR3 sequence is CASSSLARVNEQFF.

The gene calls are TRBV12-3 or TRBV12-4 and TRBJ2-1; TCRdb outputs TRBD2, but without DNA this stays unchecked. CDR3 length: 17 residues. The CDR3 sequence: CASSFKSGLGEGDEQFF.

The chain employs TRBV12-3 or TRBV12-4 and TRBJ2-3. The CDR3 covers 14 residues. CDR3 in amino acids: CASTLSDSTDTQYF.

The chain has TRBV20-1 and TRBJ2-2. CDR3 size: 15 residues. CDR1 is DFQATT, CDR2 SNEGSKA, per germline (reference sequence). This CDR3 reads CSARLRSVNTGELFF.

The rearrangement uses TRBV7-9 and TRBJ2-7. The CDR3 covers 12 residues. CDR1 and CDR2 from the germline V gene are SEHNR and FQNEAQ (reference sequence). This CDR3 reads CASSSPSDEQYF. Supplemented by reference TRBV7-9 and TRBJ2-7, the full variable domain reads DTGVSQNPRHKITKRGQNVTFRCDPISEHNRLYWYRQTLGQGPEFLTYFQNEAQLEKSRLLSDRFSAERPKGSFSTLEIQRTEQGDSAMYLCASSSPSDEQYFGPGTRLTVT.

CDR3: CSVRTGSRTDTQYF. The chain joins TRBV29-1 to TRBJ2-3; TCRdb designates TRBD1, a call that cannot be tested without DNA. The CDR3 has 14 amino acids. Germline V gene data show CDR1 as SQVTM and CDR2 as ANQGSEA.

The chain joins TRBV28 to TRBJ1-1. This CDR3 spans 14 amino acids. CDR1 MDHEN and CDR2 SYDVKM come from the germline V gene. CDR3 sequence: CASSFGRLNTEAFF.

The V and J genes are TRBV3-1 and TRBJ1-5; TCRdb indicates TRBD1, and absent DNA this call remains unverified. Germline assignment: CDR1 LGHDT and CDR2 YNNKEL (reference sequence). The CDR3 is 16 amino acids. The CDR3 protein is CASSPWAGGSNQPQHF.

The genes are TRBV3-1 and TRBJ2-4; TCRdb gives TRBD2 as the D gene, but with no DNA this cannot be confirmed. The CDR3 runs to 15 residues. Per the germline V gene, CDR1 is LGHDT and CDR2 is YNNKEL (reference sequence). CDR3 amino acids: CASSRKRERVNIQYF.

The V gene is TRBV5-5, the J gene TRBJ1-1; absent DNA, TCRdb's TRBD1 call cannot be checked. CDR1 is SGHKS and CDR2 is YYEKEE in the germline V gene (reference sequence). The CDR3 length is 14 residues. CDR3 protein: CASSPGTANTEAFF.

V gene TRBV29-1 combines with J gene TRBJ1-4. Germline values: CDR1 SQVTM, CDR2 ANQGSEA. CDR3 length: 13 amino acids. The chain's CDR3 is CSAGLQLNEKLFF.

The gene calls are TRBV29-1 and TRBJ2-3. Germline CDR1 is SQVTM and CDR2 is ANQGSEA. The CDR3 has 13 amino acids. Here the CDR3 reads CSVDNPSTDTQYF.

V is TRBV27 and J is TRBJ2-1; TCRdb lists TRBD2, though no DNA is available to test this call. There are 15 residues in the CDR3. CDR1 and CDR2 from the germline V gene are MNHEY and SMNVEV (reference sequence). The CDR3 sequence is CASSIGLAGGNEQFF.

This rearrangement joins TRBV28 to TRBJ2-7; TCRdb calls TRBD1, which cannot be checked without DNA. The CDR3 contains 16 residues. From germline, CDR1 is MDHEN and CDR2 SYDVKM. The CDR3 sequence is CASSSHPDRGPYEQYF.

The chain is built from TRBV29-1 and TRBJ2-3; with no DNA, the TCRdb D assignment of TRBD1 cannot be verified. The CDR3 consists of 14 residues. The germline V gene has CDR1 SQVTM and CDR2 ANQGSEA. The CDR3 here is CSVGGGTNTDTQYF.

This rearrangement joins TRBV29-1 to TRBJ2-1; TCRdb calls TRBD2, which cannot be checked without DNA. The CDR3 extends over 15 amino acids. The germline V gene has CDR1 SQVTM and CDR2 ANQGSEA. The CDR3 spells CSVGTSGGFHNEQFF.

The chain uses TRBV12-3 or TRBV12-4 and TRBJ1-4; TCRdb outputs TRBD1, but without DNA this stays unchecked. The CDR3 runs 14 residues. Here the CDR3 reads CASSYSGPREKLFF.

The chain is built from TRBV9 and TRBJ2-5; TCRdb selects TRBD2, and the lack of DNA leaves this call unchecked. The CDR3 has 15 amino acids. Germline CDR1 and CDR2: SGDLS and YYNGEE. The CDR3 loop reads CASSVGLEGQETQYF.

The chain joins TRBV5-1 to TRBJ1-4; the D gene TCRdb calls, TRBD1, cannot be checked with no DNA. In germline, CDR1 is SGHRS, CDR2 YFSETQ. The CDR3 loop spans 16 amino acids. CDR3 region: CANSLPQGTTNEKLFF.

This chain links TRBV25-1 with TRBJ2-5; TCRdb reports TRBD2, a call that lacks DNA to check it against. Germline V lookup: CDR1 MGHDK, CDR2 SYGVNS. The CDR3 length is 18 residues. The CDR3 protein is CASSEKLLAGGPGETQYF. Using reference TRBV25-1 and TRBJ2-5 for the parts outside the CDR3, the full variable domain is EADIYQTPRYLVIGTGKKITLECSQTMGHDKMYWYQQDPGMELHLIHYSYGVNSTEKGDLSSESTVSRIRTEHFPLTLESARPSHTSQYLCASSEKLLAGGPGETQYFGPGTRLLVL.

This rearrangement joins TRBV15 to TRBJ1-1; there is no DNA to check the TCRdb D call of TRBD1. The CDR3 is 15 amino acids. Germline CDR1 reads LNHNV; CDR2 reads YYDKDF (reference sequence). CDR3 amino acids: CATSRDGNRRGEAFF.

V is TRBV27 and J is TRBJ1-3; TCRdb selects TRBD1, and the lack of DNA leaves this call unchecked. The V gene's germline CDR1 is MNHEY and CDR2 SMNVEV (reference sequence). The CDR3 runs to 18 residues. This CDR3 reads CASSSIGQGEDSGNTIYF.